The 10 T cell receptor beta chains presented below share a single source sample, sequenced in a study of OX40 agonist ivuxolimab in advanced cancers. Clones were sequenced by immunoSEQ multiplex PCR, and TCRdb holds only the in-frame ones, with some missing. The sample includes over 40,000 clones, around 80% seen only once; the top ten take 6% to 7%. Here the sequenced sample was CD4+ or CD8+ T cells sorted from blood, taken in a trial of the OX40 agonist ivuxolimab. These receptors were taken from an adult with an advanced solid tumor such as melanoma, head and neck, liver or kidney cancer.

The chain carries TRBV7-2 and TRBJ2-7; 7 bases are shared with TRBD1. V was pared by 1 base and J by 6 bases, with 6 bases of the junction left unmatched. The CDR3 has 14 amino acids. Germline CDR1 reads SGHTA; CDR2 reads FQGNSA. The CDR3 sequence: CASSLGTGGGEQYF. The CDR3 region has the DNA TGTGCCAGCAGCTTAGGGACAGGAGGAGGCGAGCAGTACTTC.

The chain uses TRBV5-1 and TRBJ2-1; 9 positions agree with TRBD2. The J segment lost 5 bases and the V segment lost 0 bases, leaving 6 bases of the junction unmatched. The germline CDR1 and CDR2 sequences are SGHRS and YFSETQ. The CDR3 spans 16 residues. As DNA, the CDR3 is TGCGCCAGCAGCTTGGATTTAGCGGGAGAAGACAATGAGCAGTTCTTC. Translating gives CASSLDLAGEDNEQFF.

The DNA for the CDR3 is TGTGCCAGCAGCCAAGTTACAGCCTACGAGCAGTACTTC. Amino acids: CASSQVTAYEQYF. The chain is built from TRBV14 and TRBJ2-7; D remains ambiguous. The germline V gene encodes CDR1 SGHDN and CDR2 FVKESK. The CDR3 is 13 amino acids. The ends were cut back, 1 base at V and 2 bases at J, with 6 bases in the middle.

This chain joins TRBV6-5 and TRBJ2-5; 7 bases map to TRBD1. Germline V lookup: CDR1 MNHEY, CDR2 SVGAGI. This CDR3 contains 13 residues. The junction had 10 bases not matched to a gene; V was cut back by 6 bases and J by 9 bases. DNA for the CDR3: TGTGCCAGCAGCCGAGACAGGGCAACGGCCCAGTACTTC. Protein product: CASSRDRATAQYF.

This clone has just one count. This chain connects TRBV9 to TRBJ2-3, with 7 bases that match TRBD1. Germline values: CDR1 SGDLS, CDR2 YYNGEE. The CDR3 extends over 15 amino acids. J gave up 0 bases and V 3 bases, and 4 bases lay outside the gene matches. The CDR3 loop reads CASSGRGQSTDTQYF. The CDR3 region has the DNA TGTGCCAGCAGCGGTAGGGGACAGAGCACAGATACGCAGTATTTT. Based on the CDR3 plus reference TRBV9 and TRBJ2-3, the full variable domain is DSGVTQTPKHLITATGQRVTLRCSPRSGDLSVYWYQQSLDQGLQFLIQYYNGEERAKGNILERFSAQQFPDLHSELNLSSLELGDSALYFCASSGRGQSTDTQYFGPGTRLTVL.

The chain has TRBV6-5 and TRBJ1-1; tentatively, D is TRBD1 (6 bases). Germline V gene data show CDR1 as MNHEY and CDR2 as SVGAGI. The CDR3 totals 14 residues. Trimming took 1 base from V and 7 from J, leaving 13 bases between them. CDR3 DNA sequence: TGTGCCAGCAGTTACTACAGGGCCGGGGGTGAAGCTTTCTTT. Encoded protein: CASSYYRAGGEAFF.

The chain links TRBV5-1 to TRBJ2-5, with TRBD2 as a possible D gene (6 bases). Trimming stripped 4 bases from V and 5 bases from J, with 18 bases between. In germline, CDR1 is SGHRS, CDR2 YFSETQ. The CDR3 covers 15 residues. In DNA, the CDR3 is TGCGCCAGCAGCCGGGACTCCGCCTTTGTCGAGACCCAGTACTTC. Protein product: CASSRDSAFVETQYF.

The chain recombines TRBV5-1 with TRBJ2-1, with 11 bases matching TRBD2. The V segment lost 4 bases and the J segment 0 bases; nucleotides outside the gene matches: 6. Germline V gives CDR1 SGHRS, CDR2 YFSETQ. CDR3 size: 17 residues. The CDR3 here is CASSPSTSGSSYNEQFF. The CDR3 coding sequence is TGCGCCAGCAGCCCGAGCACTAGCGGGAGCTCCTACAATGAGCAGTTCTTC.

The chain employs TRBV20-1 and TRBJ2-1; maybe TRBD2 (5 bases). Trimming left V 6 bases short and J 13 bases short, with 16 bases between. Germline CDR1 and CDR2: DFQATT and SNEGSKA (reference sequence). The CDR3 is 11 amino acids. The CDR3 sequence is CSAGPGFYQFF. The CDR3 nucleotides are TGCAGTGCCGGACCGGGATTTTATCAGTTCTTC.

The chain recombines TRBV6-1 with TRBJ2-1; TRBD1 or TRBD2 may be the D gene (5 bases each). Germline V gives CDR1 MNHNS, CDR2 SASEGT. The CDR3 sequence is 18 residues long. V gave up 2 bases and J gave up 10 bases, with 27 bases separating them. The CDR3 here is CASSEIHPGRGFMKEQFF. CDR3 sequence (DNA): TGTGCCAGCAGTGAAATCCATCCGGGACGCGGGTTCATGAAGGAGCAGTTCTTC.